This T cell receptor (beta chain) is from a study of blood T cells in healthy people across ages. Each donor gave 9 to 10 milliliters of peripheral blood. Each sample had at least 6 million PBMCs isolated. Findings and caveats of the study: Any changes in expanded clonotypes were possibly confounded, as donor CMV status remained unknown.

Concerning this clonotype itself: Its target is not known.

A second PCR, run for roughly 7 to 11 cycles, used a sample-barcoded 5' primer plus a J-beta primer mix. Each cDNA molecule, via a template-switch adaptor with 12 random nucleotides, was tagged. TCRdb called the 5' RACE reads again in MiXCR, with one record for every CDR3 protein. The table includes just over 800,000 distinct CDR3 sequences, approximately 65% detected once. Sequencing was performed on blood. The TCR comes from a man aged 25-45 years in good health.

This chain's CDR3 is CASSQGGGYQETQYF. The CDR3 nucleotides read TGTGCCAGCAGCCAAGGGGGCGGCTACCAAGAGACCCAGTACTTC. The chain is built from TRBV3-1 and TRBJ2-5; weak D call: TRBD1 (5 bases). The germline gives CDR1 LGHDT, CDR2 YNNKEL (reference sequence). This CDR3 is 15 amino acids long. V was trimmed by 1 base and J by 0 bases, leaving 9 bases between them.